The rows below give T cell receptor beta chains drawn from one sample of a study of cytomegalovirus exposure and HLA in healthy donors. Produced via immunoSEQ multiplex PCR; TCRdb's table is partial and in-frame only. The sample contains under 300,000 clones, around 90% of which appear only once. The sequenced sample was PBMCs. The receptors derive from a woman aged 18 to 35 in good health and CMV-seronegative. Both conserved end residues are part of each CDR3. Fields, in order: V gene, clone size, D gene, J gene, CDR3 length, CDR3 DNA, CDR3 protein. The D gene is left open where the match is weak. The size field is filled for only some rows; it gives once, few, many or a size class.

>TRBV4-1|NA|NA|TRBJ2-1|16
TGCGCCAGCAGCCAAGAGGACAGAAGCTCCTACAATGAGCAGTTCTTC
CASSQEDRSSYNEQFF
>TRBV29-1|NA|TRBD2|TRBJ2-7|13
TGCAGCGCTGGACTAGCGGGGACCTACGAGCAGTACTTC
CSAGLAGTYEQYF
>TRBV10-3|NA|TRBD2|TRBJ2-1|16
TGTGCCATCAGTGACCCGAGCGGGGTTCGGGAGCTTGAGCAGTTCTTC
CAISDPSGVRELEQFF
>TRBV28|NA|NA|TRBJ2-3|14
TGTGCCAGCAGTTCTTTCCCAGTGTCAAATACGCAGTATTTT
CASSSFPVSNTQYF
>TRBV29-1|NA|NA|TRBJ1-1|15
TGCAGCGCTCATCCCCACAGCGGTGGGAGAACTGAAGCTTTCTTT
CSAHPHSGGRTEAFF
>TRBV5-6|NA|TRBD1|TRBJ1-1|14
TGTGCCAGCAGCCAGGACAGGGTGAACACTGAAGCTTTCTTT
CASSQDRVNTEAFF
>TRBV6-5|NA|NA|TRBJ1-4|14
TGTGCCACCAGAGTGGGGCGAACTAATGAAAAACTGTTTTTT
CATRVGRTNEKLFF
>TRBV4-3|NA|NA|TRBJ1-2|15
TGCGCCAGCAGCCAAGATCTGAGCAGGGAGGATGGCTACACCTTC
CASSQDLSREDGYTF
>TRBV5-4|once|NA|TRBJ1-1|16
TGTGCCAGCAGCTTGGGACCGGGACATAGGGACACTGAAGCTTTCTTT
CASSLGPGHRDTEAFF
>TRBV4-1|NA|TRBD1|TRBJ1-3|17
TGCGCCAGCAGCCAATACCCAGACAGGGGTGCTGGAAACACCATATATTTT
CASSQYPDRGAGNTIYF
>TRBV2|NA|NA|TRBJ2-3|14
TGTGCCAGCAGCGCGACAAGACAGACAGATACGCAGTATTTT
CASSATRQTDTQYF
>TRBV5-4|NA|NA|TRBJ1-2|16
TGTGCCAGCAGCCTCGGACAGCGTCTTCCCAACTATGGCTACACCTTC
CASSLGQRLPNYGYTF
>TRBV6-6|NA|NA|TRBJ1-1|14
TGTGCCAGCAGCCCGAGACAGGTGAACACTGAAGCTTTCTTT
CASSPRQVNTEAFF
>TRBV27|few|NA|TRBJ1-2|15
TGTGCCACCAATCCTGGGGGGCCGGGAGGCTATGGCTACACCTTC
CATNPGGPGGYGYTF
>TRBV9|NA|NA|TRBJ1-2|16
TGTGCCAGCAGCGTACAAACAGGCGAAGCTAACTATGGCTACACCTTC
CASSVQTGEANYGYTF
>TRBV19|few|TRBD1|TRBJ1-2|13
TGTGCCAGTACCCCTGGGACAGTCTATGGCTACACCTTC
CASTPGTVYGYTF
>TRBV11-1|NA|TRBD2|TRBJ2-1|18
TGTGCCAGCAGCTTAGGGTGGGGACTAGCGGGGGGCCAGGATGAGCAGTTCTTC
CASSLGWGLAGGQDEQFF
>TRBV27|NA|TRBD1|TRBJ1-2|16
TGTGCCAGCAGTTCGGGACAGGGGGCCCAGGTCGGTGGCTACACCTTC
CASSSGQGAQVGGYTF
>TRBV27|NA|NA|TRBJ1-2|14
TGTGCCAGCAGTTTCACAGGGAACAACTATGGCTACACCTTC
CASSFTGNNYGYTF
>TRBV7-2|NA|NA|TRBJ2-3|16
TGTGCCAGCACCATCAATATGGGGGGGCCGAGAGATACGCAGTATTTT
CASTINMGGPRDTQYF
>TRBV11-2|NA|TRBD2|TRBJ2-1|14
TGTGCCAGCAGCTTAAGCGGGGGGTACAATGAGCAGTTCTTC
CASSLSGGYNEQFF
>TRBV19|NA|NA|TRBJ2-1|15
TGTGCCAGTAACAACGGGGGTCCCTCCTACAATGAGCAGTTCTTC
CASNNGGPSYNEQFF
>TRBV5-4|NA|NA|TRBJ2-7|15
TGTGCCAGCAGCCCAGGGGGGCGGTACCTCTACGAGCAGTACTTC
CASSPGGRYLYEQYF
>TRBV5-1|NA|NA|TRBJ1-2|16
TGCGCCAGCAGCTTGCTCCAAGGGGTGGTGAACTATGGCTACACCTTC
CASSLLQGVVNYGYTF
>TRBV7-9|NA|NA|TRBJ1-5|13
TGTGCCAGCAGCTTGTCCGGCCAGGAGGCCCAGCATTTT
CASSLSGQEAQHF
>TRBV19|NA|NA|TRBJ1-1|13
TGTGCCAGTAGTATAGCAGTGAACACTGAAGCTTTCTTT
CASSIAVNTEAFF
>TRBV5-1|NA|TRBD1|TRBJ2-2|14
TGCGCCAGCGCGCCCCAAGGGGGCCCCGGGGAGCTGTTTTTT
CASAPQGGPGELFF
>TRBV30|NA|NA|TRBJ1-6|12
TGTGCCTGGGGACAGCCAAATTCACCCCTCCACTTT
CAWGQPNSPLHF
>TRBV6-5|NA|TRBD1|TRBJ2-7|15
TGTGCCAGCAGGGCTCGACAGGGACGAGGCTACGAGCAGTACTTC
CASRARQGRGYEQYF